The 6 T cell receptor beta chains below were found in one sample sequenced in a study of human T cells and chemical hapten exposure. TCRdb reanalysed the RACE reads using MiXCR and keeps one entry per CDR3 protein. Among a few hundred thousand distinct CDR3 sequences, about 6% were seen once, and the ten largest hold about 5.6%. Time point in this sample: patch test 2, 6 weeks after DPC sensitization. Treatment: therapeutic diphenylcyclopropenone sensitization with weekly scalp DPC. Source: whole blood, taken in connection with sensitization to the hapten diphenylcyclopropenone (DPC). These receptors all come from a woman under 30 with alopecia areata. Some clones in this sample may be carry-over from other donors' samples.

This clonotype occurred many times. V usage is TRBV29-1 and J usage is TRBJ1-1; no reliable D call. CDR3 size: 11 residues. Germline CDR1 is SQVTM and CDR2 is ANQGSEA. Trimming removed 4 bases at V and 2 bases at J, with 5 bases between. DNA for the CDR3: TGCAGCGTTGTTCCTAACACTGAAGCTTTCTTT. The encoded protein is CSVVPNTEAFF.

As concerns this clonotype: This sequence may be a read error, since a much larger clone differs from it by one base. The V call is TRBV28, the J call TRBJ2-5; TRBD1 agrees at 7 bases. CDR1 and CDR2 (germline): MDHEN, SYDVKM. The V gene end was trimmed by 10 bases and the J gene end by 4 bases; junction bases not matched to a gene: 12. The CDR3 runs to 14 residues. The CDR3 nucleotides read TGTGCCAACAGCCACAGGGGCCGCGTAGAGACCCAGTACTTC. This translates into CANSHRGRVETQYF.

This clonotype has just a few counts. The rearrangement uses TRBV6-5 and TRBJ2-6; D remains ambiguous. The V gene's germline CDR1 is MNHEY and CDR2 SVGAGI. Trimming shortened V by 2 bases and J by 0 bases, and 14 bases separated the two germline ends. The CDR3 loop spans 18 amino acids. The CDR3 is CASSYDPSGFSGANVLTF. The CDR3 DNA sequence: TGTGCCAGCAGTTACGATCCCTCAGGTTTCTCTGGGGCCAACGTCCTGACTTTC.

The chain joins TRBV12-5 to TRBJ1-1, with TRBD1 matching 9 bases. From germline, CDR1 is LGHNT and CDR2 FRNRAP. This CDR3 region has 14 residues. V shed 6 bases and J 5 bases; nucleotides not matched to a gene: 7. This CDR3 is CASGSLQGATEAFF. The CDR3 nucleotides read TGTGCTAGTGGCTCCTTACAGGGGGCGACTGAAGCTTTCTTT.

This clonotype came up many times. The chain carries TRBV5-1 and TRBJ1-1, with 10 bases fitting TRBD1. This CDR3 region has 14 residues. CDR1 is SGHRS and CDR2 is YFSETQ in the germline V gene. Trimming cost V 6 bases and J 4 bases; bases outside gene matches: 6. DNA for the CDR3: TGCGCCAGCAAGACAGGGGGCGGAGGCACTGAAGCTTTCTTT. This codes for CASKTGGGGTEAFF. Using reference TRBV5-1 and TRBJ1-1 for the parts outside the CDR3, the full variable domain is KAGVTQTPRYLIKTRGQQVTLSCSPISGHRSVSWYQQTPGQGLQFLFEYFSETQRNKGNFPGRFSGRQFSNSRSEMNVSTLELGDSALYLCASKTGGGGTEAFFGQGTRLTVV.

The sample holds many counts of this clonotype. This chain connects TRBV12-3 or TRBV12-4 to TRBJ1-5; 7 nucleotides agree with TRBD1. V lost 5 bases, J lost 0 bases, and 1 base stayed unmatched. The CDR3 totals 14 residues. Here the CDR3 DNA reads TGTGCCAGCAGTGGGACAGATAGCAATCAGCCCCAGCATTTT. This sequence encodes CASSGTDSNQPQHF.